One sample yielded the 28 T cell receptor beta chains listed below, sequenced in a study of OX40 agonist ivuxolimab in advanced cancers. Profiling relied on immunoSEQ multiplex PCR, and the TCRdb table lists in-frame clones only, not all of them. The repertoire consists of around 80,000 clones, with approximately 90% occurring once and the leading ten covering about 0.89%. The sample was CD4+ or CD8+ T cells sorted from blood, taken in a trial of the OX40 agonist ivuxolimab. Receptors were obtained from an adult with an advanced solid tumor such as melanoma, head and neck, liver or kidney cancer.

J is TRBJ1-6 and V is TRBV9; TRBD1 agrees at 9 bases. Germline assignment: CDR1 SGDLS and CDR2 YYNGEE. V dropped 9 bases and J dropped 8; count of bases not matched to a gene: 6. There are 13 residues in the CDR3. CDR3: CATSTGGDSPLHF. In nucleotides, the CDR3 is TGTGCCACCTCGACAGGGGGTGATTCACCCCTCCACTTT. The full variable domain, with the rest looked up from reference TRBV9 and TRBJ1-6, is DSGVTQTPKHLITATGQRVTLRCSPRSGDLSVYWYQQSLDQGLQFLIQYYNGEERAKGNILERFSAQQFPDLHSELNLSSLELGDSALYFCATSTGGDSPLHFGNGTRLTVT.

The rearrangement joins TRBV29-1 to TRBJ2-7, with 7 bases identical to TRBD2. Germline-derived CDR1 and CDR2 are SQVTM and ANQGSEA. After removal of 4 bases from V and 5 bases from J, the junction contained 5 bases not matched to a gene. The CDR3 consists of 12 residues. CDR3 nucleotides: TGCAGCGTTGTGTTCGGGAGGAACGAGCAGTACTTC. It encodes CSVVFGRNEQYF.

The chain carries TRBV19 and TRBJ2-7, with no clear D. Germline loops: CDR1 LNHDA, CDR2 SQIVND (reference sequence). The CDR3 consists of 16 residues. V lost 7 bases and J lost 0, with 19 bases in between. The CDR3 sequence is CASNSRRSRTSYEQYF. DNA for the CDR3: TGTGCCAGTAACTCCCGCAGGTCGAGGACCTCCTACGAGCAGTACTTC.

V gene TRBV28 combines with J gene TRBJ2-2; 9 bases match TRBD1. There are 16 residues in the CDR3. After removal of 6 bases from V and 6 bases from J, the junction contained 11 bases not matched to a gene. Germline assignment: CDR1 MDHEN and CDR2 SYDVKM. CDR3: CASRVNPGTGSGELFF. The CDR3 nucleotides read TGTGCCAGCAGGGTCAACCCCGGGACAGGGTCCGGGGAGCTGTTTTTT.

The CDR3 DNA follows: TGTGCCAGTAGTATGTCTGGGACCTCTGGAAACACCATATATTTT. Protein product: CASSMSGTSGNTIYF. V and J are TRBV19 and TRBJ1-3, with D possibly TRBD1 on 5 matching bases. V lost 3 bases to trimming and J lost 0 bases, with 9 bases between them. The CDR3 consists of 15 residues. Germline CDR1 LNHDA, CDR2 SQIVND (reference sequence).

This chain connects TRBV28 to TRBJ2-7, with 10 bases lining up with TRBD2. Per the germline V gene, CDR1 is MDHEN and CDR2 is SYDVKM. V lost 2 bases and J lost 6; bases outside the gene matches: 13. This CDR3 has 17 residues. The CDR3 spells CASSLRASGRVGSEQYF. DNA of the CDR3: TGTGCCAGCAGTTTACGGGCTAGCGGGAGAGTTGGGAGCGAGCAGTACTTC.

The genes are TRBV9 and TRBJ1-5; D remains unclear. There are 15 residues in the CDR3. Trimming removed 0 bases at V and 5 bases at J, with 12 bases between. CDR1 is SGDLS, CDR2 YYNGEE, per germline. The CDR3: CASSVGAVDDQPQHF. The DNA of the CDR3 is TGTGCCAGCAGCGTAGGAGCAGTCGACGATCAGCCCCAGCATTTT.

The CDR3 loop reads CASSEGLASDTQYF. The CDR3 coding sequence is TGTGCCAGCAGTGAGGGACTAGCCTCAGATACGCAGTATTTT. The gene calls are TRBV2 and TRBJ2-3, with 9 positions matching TRBD2. The CDR3 is made up of 14 amino acids. Trimming cost V 3 bases and J 4 bases; bases outside gene matches: 2. Germline V gene sequence: CDR1 SNHLY, CDR2 FYNNEI.

The chain has TRBV4-2 and TRBJ1-6, with 7 nucleotides matching TRBD1. V was clipped by 5 bases and J by 16 bases; unmatched bases: 8. CDR1 and CDR2 (germline): LGHNA, YNFKEQ. The CDR3 sequence is 12 residues long. The chain's CDR3 is CASSFRDRALHF. In nucleotides, the CDR3 is TGTGCCAGCAGCTTCCGAGACAGGGCTCTCCACTTT.

The chain recombines TRBV28 with TRBJ1-1; TRBD1 might be the D (5 bases). The V gene lost 5 bases and the J gene lost 8 bases, with 12 bases spanning the gap. There are 12 residues in the CDR3. Germline V lookup: CDR1 MDHEN, CDR2 SYDVKM. The CDR3 DNA sequence: TGTGCCAGCAGTCCAGACAGAGGGGAAGCTTTCTTT. Translating it yields CASSPDRGEAFF.

The V and J genes are TRBV6-1 and TRBJ2-7; D is uncertain. Germline loops: CDR1 MNHNS, CDR2 SASEGT. The germline V and J ends were trimmed by 4 bases and 3 bases, with 10 bases remaining between them. The CDR3 runs to 13 residues. This chain's CDR3 is CASSAASLYEQYF. CDR3 DNA sequence: TGTGCCAGCAGTGCGGCATCGCTCTACGAGCAGTACTTC.

The V call is TRBV2, the J call TRBJ1-6, with 8 positions matching TRBD1. The V gene end was trimmed by 5 bases and the J gene end by 8 bases; junction bases not matched to a gene: 5. Germline lookup yields CDR1 SNHLY and CDR2 FYNNEI. The CDR3 runs to 14 residues. CDR3 loop: CASSYRGKDSPLHF. The CDR3 DNA reads TGTGCCAGCAGTTACAGGGGGAAGGATTCACCCCTCCACTTT.

The rearrangement links TRBV5-1 to TRBJ1-1; D might be TRBD1 (6 bases). CDR3 size: 14 residues. The V gene lost 4 bases and the J gene lost 4 bases, with 14 bases spanning the gap. CDR1 is SGHRS and CDR2 is YFSETQ in the germline V gene. CDR3 DNA: TGCGCCAGCAGCGAGACAGGCCCGGGCACTGAAGCTTTCTTT. This translates into CASSETGPGTEAFF. The full variable domain, rest sourced from reference TRBV5-1 and TRBJ1-1, is KAGVTQTPRYLIKTRGQQVTLSCSPISGHRSVSWYQQTPGQGLQFLFEYFSETQRNKGNFPGRFSGRQFSNSRSEMNVSTLELGDSALYLCASSETGPGTEAFFGQGTRLTVV.

The chain couples TRBV11-1 to TRBJ1-1, with D unclear. The ends were cut back, 2 bases at V and 2 bases at J, with 6 bases in the middle. CDR1 and CDR2 from the germline V gene are SGHAT and FQDESV (reference sequence). The length of the CDR3 is 13 residues. The DNA of the CDR3 is TGTGCCAGCAGCTTAAAGGAAAACACTGAAGCTTTCTTT. Its protein is CASSLKENTEAFF.

V and J are TRBV5-1 and TRBJ1-2, with 11 positions matching TRBD1. CDR3 length equals 15 residues. CDR1 is SGHRS, CDR2 YFSETQ, per germline. The trim removed 3 bases at V and 5 bases at J, leaving 6 bases unmatched. CDR3 sequence reads: CASSSGQGAHYGYTF. DNA of the CDR3: TGCGCCAGCAGCTCAGGACAGGGGGCGCATTATGGCTACACCTTC.

This clone has a handful of counts. This chain joins TRBV4-1 and TRBJ2-1; 9 nucleotides match TRBD1. V lost 3 bases to trimming and J lost 15 bases; unmatched junction nucleotides: 9. The CDR3 extends over 13 amino acids. Germline CDR1 is MGHRA and CDR2 is YSYEKL. CDR3 sequence reads: CASSQWTGVSGFF. In nucleotides, the CDR3 is TGCGCCAGCAGCCAGTGGACAGGGGTCAGTGGGTTCTTC.

The chain has TRBV7-2 and TRBJ2-3; 8 nucleotides match TRBD1. The CDR3 totals 14 residues. Germline V gene lookup returns CDR1 SGHTA and CDR2 FQGNSA. Trimming at V came to 3 bases and at J to 6 bases, leaving 5 bases not matched to a gene. CDR3 sequence: CASSFGTGGDTQYF. Written as DNA, the CDR3 is TGTGCCAGCAGCTTTGGGACAGGCGGGGATACGCAGTATTTT.

On this clone itself: This specimen includes other DNA sequences encoding the same CDR3. The chain joins TRBV5-6 to TRBJ1-4; D possibly corresponds to TRBD1 (6 bases). Trimming took off 3 bases at V and 7 bases at J, with 10 bases between the two ends. CDR1 and CDR2 (germline): SGHDT, YYEEEE. This CDR3 spans 13 amino acids. The CDR3 sequence is CASSSRTAEKLFF. The DNA for the CDR3 is TGTGCCAGCAGCTCAAGGACAGCTGAAAAACTGTTTTTT.

V and J are TRBV6-6 and TRBJ2-1, with D perhaps TRBD1 (5 bases). The CDR3 runs 15 residues. V lost 5 bases and J 0 bases, leaving 11 bases between the germline ends. Germline V gives CDR1 MNHNY, CDR2 SVGAGI (reference sequence). DNA for the CDR3: TGTGCCAGCAGTCGAGACAGTAGCTCCTACAATGAGCAGTTCTTC. This codes for CASSRDSSSYNEQFF.

This chain joins TRBV19 and TRBJ1-2, with 12 bases fitting TRBD1. CDR1 LNHDA and CDR2 SQIVND come from the germline V gene (reference sequence). The V gene end was trimmed by 5 bases and the J gene end by 3 bases; junction bases not matched to a gene: 4. CDR3 size: 15 residues. The CDR3 loop is CASSARDRGHYGYTF. CDR3 in DNA: TGTGCCAGTAGTGCCCGGGACAGGGGGCACTATGGCTACACCTTC.

The chain joins TRBV6-5 to TRBJ2-7; D call uncertain. Germline values: CDR1 MNHEY, CDR2 SVGAGI. The V end was cut by 4 bases, the J end by 0 bases, with 16 bases between. The CDR3 covers 16 residues. CDR3 DNA sequence: TGTGCCAGCAGTTTATCGATCTTGTTAATCTCCTACGAGCAGTACTTC. Translation gives CASSLSILLISYEQYF.

This chain uses TRBV9 with TRBJ2-5; 7 positions agree with TRBD1. V was clipped by 4 bases and J by 5 bases; unmatched bases: 2. Germline lookup yields CDR1 SGDLS and CDR2 YYNGEE. This CDR3 has 12 amino acids. CDR3 loop: CASSTGDETQYF. Here the CDR3 DNA reads TGTGCCAGCAGCACAGGGGACGAGACCCAGTACTTC. The complete variable domain, with remaining parts taken from reference TRBV9 and TRBJ2-5, reads DSGVTQTPKHLITATGQRVTLRCSPRSGDLSVYWYQQSLDQGLQFLIQYYNGEERAKGNILERFSAQQFPDLHSELNLSSLELGDSALYFCASSTGDETQYFGPGTRLLVL.

This clone turned up a few times. Compared with germline, one end of the junction differs, possibly owing to a read error. J is TRBJ1-3 and V is TRBV14, with D uncertain. This CDR3 spans 12 amino acids. Germline CDR1 reads SGHDN; CDR2 reads FVKESK. DNA of the CDR3: TGTGCCAGCAGCCATTCTGGGAACACCATATATTTT. This codes for CASSHSGNTIYF.

This chain connects TRBV7-2 to TRBJ2-3; the match to TRBD1 covers 8 bases. Germline V CDR1 and CDR2: SGHTA, FQGNSA. This CDR3 has 14 amino acids. After removal of 4 bases from V and 3 bases from J, the junction contained 3 bases not matched to a gene. Here the CDR3 reads CASSSDRGTDTQYF. As DNA, the CDR3 is TGTGCCAGCAGCTCCGACAGGGGAACAGATACGCAGTATTTT.

This chain joins TRBV18 and TRBJ2-5; D gene uncertain. V lost 3 bases to trimming and J lost 4 bases, with 12 bases between them. The germline V gene encodes CDR1 KGHSH and CDR2 LQKENI. This CDR3 region has 14 residues. CDR3 residues: CASSPTLLSETQYF. DNA of the CDR3: TGTGCCAGCTCACCGACGCTTTTATCAGAGACCCAGTACTTC.

This chain joins TRBV18 and TRBJ1-1; tentatively, D is TRBD1 (5 bases). In germline, CDR1 is KGHSH, CDR2 LQKENI. The CDR3 is 14 amino acids. Trimming removed 1 base from V and 1 base from J, with 7 bases in between. DNA of the CDR3: TGTGCCAGCTCACCACTACAGGAGAACACTGAAGCTTTCTTT. Amino acids: CASSPLQENTEAFF.

This clone was observed a handful of times. The chain recombines TRBV9 with TRBJ1-2, with D perhaps TRBD1 (6 bases). The length of the CDR3 is 15 residues. V was trimmed by 0 bases and J by 0 bases, leaving 9 bases between them. Germline CDR1 is SGDLS and CDR2 is YYNGEE. As DNA, the CDR3 is TGTGCCAGCAGCGTAGGGACAGAACCTAACTATGGCTACACCTTC. Protein sequence: CASSVGTEPNYGYTF.

This sequence joins TRBV21-1 and TRBJ1-5; TRBD1 was called by the table and not checked on the DNA. TRBV21-1 is designated a pseudogene. The CDR3 has 16 amino acids. The CDR3 is CASSKTRQGRNQPQHF. As DNA, the CDR3 is TGTGCCAGCAGCAAAACAAGGCAGGGTAGGAATCAGCCCCAGCATTTT.